These 29 T cell receptor beta chains share one sample of origin, sequenced in a study of blood T cell repertoires in COVID-19. This table comes from immunoSEQ multiplex PCR, and its TCRdb copy is limited to in-frame clones, with some not included. The table has approximately 94,000 clones, 85% seen once. The sequencing input was peripheral blood. The receptors come from a man aged 45-65 years with active or convalescent COVID-19.

This clone appeared a single time. The CDR3 nucleotides read TGTGCCTGGAGCGTCCGGGACAGCTCCTACGAGCAGTACTTC. It yields the protein CAWSVRDSSYEQYF. The genes are TRBV30 and TRBJ2-7; 7 nucleotides line up with TRBD1. V lost 3 bases to trimming and J lost 0 bases; unmatched junction nucleotides: 5. Germline V gene sequence: CDR1 GTSNPN, CDR2 SVGIG (reference sequence). The CDR3 length is 14 residues.

V is TRBV19 and J is TRBJ1-4, with D tentatively TRBD1 (5 bases). This CDR3 region has 14 residues. Germline values: CDR1 LNHDA, CDR2 SQIVND (reference sequence). With 3 bases removed from V and 8 bases from J, the gap between germline ends came to 13 bases. The CDR3 region has the DNA TGTGCCAGTAGTATGGCTCAGGGCTGGGAAAAACTGTTTTTT. Protein: CASSMAQGWEKLFF. The variable domain in full, completed from reference TRBV19 and TRBJ1-4, reads DGGITQSPKYLFRKEGQNVTLSCEQNLNHDAMYWYRQDPGQGLRLIYYSQIVNDFQKGDIAEGYSVSREKKESFPLTVTSAQKNPTAFYLCASSMAQGWEKLFFGSGTQLSVL.

This chain connects TRBV6-5 to TRBJ1-1, with D possibly TRBD1 on 6 matching bases. CDR3 size: 12 residues. V was cut by 11 bases and J by 5 bases, with 15 bases left in between. The germline V gene encodes CDR1 MNHEY and CDR2 SVGAGI. The CDR3 sequence is CACTDSRTEAFF. CDR3 in DNA: TGTGCCTGTACGGACAGTCGGACTGAAGCTTTCTTT.

The chain combines TRBV2 with TRBJ1-2, with D unclear. The CDR3 runs 13 residues. Germline V gene sequence: CDR1 SNHLY, CDR2 FYNNEI. V lost 2 bases and J 4 bases, leaving 8 bases between the germline ends. Here the CDR3 reads CASSEITAYGYTF. CDR3 sequence (DNA): TGTGCCAGCAGTGAAATAACAGCCTATGGCTACACCTTC.

The chain carries TRBV14 and TRBJ2-3; TRBD1 matches 7 bases. Germline values: CDR1 SGHDN, CDR2 FVKESK. V shed 2 bases, J shed 1 base, and the junction held 3 bases outside the gene matches. The CDR3 contains 15 residues. The DNA for the CDR3 is TGTGCCAGCAGCCAAAGACAGGGTGGCACAGATACGCAGTATTTT. Residues: CASSQRQGGTDTQYF.

The chain uses TRBV3-1 (or the pseudogene TRBV3-2) and TRBJ1-1, with 9 nucleotides matching TRBD1. CDR3 length: 13 amino acids. Germline V lookup: CDR1 LGHDT, CDR2 YNNKEL (reference sequence). After removal of 0 bases from V and 10 bases from J, the junction contained 3 bases not matched to a gene. The CDR3 sequence is CASSQDGTGLAFF. The DNA for the CDR3 is TGTGCCAGCAGCCAAGATGGGACAGGGCTAGCTTTCTTT.

The chain couples TRBV5-1 to TRBJ1-3; TRBD1 might be the D (5 bases). The V gene lost 0 bases and the J gene lost 5 bases, with 12 bases spanning the gap. This CDR3 has 15 residues. Germline assignment: CDR1 SGHRS and CDR2 YFSETQ. The CDR3 spells CASSLDGAERNTIYF. Written as DNA, the CDR3 is TGCGCCAGCAGCTTGGATGGGGCAGAGCGAAACACCATATATTTT.

J is TRBJ1-5 and V is TRBV30; TRBD1 agrees at 7 bases. CDR3 length equals 14 residues. Germline V gives CDR1 GTSNPN, CDR2 SVGIG (reference sequence). After removal of 0 bases from V and 7 bases from J, the junction contained 6 bases not matched to a gene. The CDR3 DNA sequence: TGTGCCTGGAGTGTTGAGGGGGCATACCAGCCCCAGCATTTT. Encoded protein: CAWSVEGAYQPQHF.

The chain is built from TRBV27 and TRBJ1-2, with TRBD1 as a possible D gene (5 bases). Germline V CDR1 and CDR2: MNHEY, SMNVEV (reference sequence). Trimming took 6 bases from V and 2 from J, leaving 10 bases between them. The CDR3 spans 13 residues. CDR3 nucleotide sequence: TGTGCCAGCAGGGGGGGAGGGAACTATGGCTACACCTTC. Translation gives CASRGGGNYGYTF.

This clone appeared once. This chain uses TRBV2 with TRBJ2-2; no firm D call. This CDR3 contains 14 residues. CDR1 and CDR2 from the germline V gene are SNHLY and FYNNEI. Trimming took 7 bases from V and 4 from J, leaving 13 bases between them. The CDR3 region has the DNA TGTGCCAGCATGCGAGTCTCCGGCACCGGGGAGCTGTTTTTT. The encoded protein is CASMRVSGTGELFF.

V gene TRBV2 combines with J gene TRBJ2-7, with TRBD1 matching 7 bases. This CDR3 is 15 amino acids long. The trim removed 4 bases at V and 4 bases at J, leaving 10 bases unmatched. Germline CDR1 SNHLY, CDR2 FYNNEI. CDR3 nucleotide sequence: TGTGCCAGCAGTGCTGAGGGGGCTTCTGTATACGAGCAGTACTTC. This gives the protein CASSAEGASVYEQYF.

The J gene is TRBJ2-7, the V gene TRBV19; TRBD1 matches 11 bases. The CDR3 is 13 residues long. The V and J ends lost 5 bases and 4 bases, in that order; junction bases with no gene match: 1. Germline CDR1 is LNHDA and CDR2 is SQIVND (reference sequence). In DNA, the CDR3 is TGTGCCAGTAGTCGGGACAGGGGGTACGAGCAGTACTTC. Its translation: CASSRDRGYEQYF.

J is TRBJ2-3 and V is TRBV4-2; TRBD2 might be the D (6 bases). V dropped 8 bases and J dropped 4 bases, with 10 bases sitting between them. The germline CDR1 and CDR2 sequences are LGHNA and YNFKEQ. There are 12 residues in the CDR3. CDR3 sequence reads: CASLPGADTQYF. The CDR3 DNA is TGTGCCAGCCTGCCGGGGGCAGATACGCAGTATTTT.

The gene calls are TRBV2 and TRBJ2-3, with TRBD2 as a possible D gene (6 bases). V was pared by 6 bases and J by 1 base, with 17 bases between. Germline CDR1 and CDR2: SNHLY and FYNNEI. The CDR3 has 16 amino acids. The CDR3 DNA follows: TGTGCCAGCAGGCGTACCCCGGGAGCGGGCACAGATACGCAGTATTTT. Protein product: CASRRTPGAGTDTQYF.

This rearrangement joins TRBV7-9 to TRBJ1-2, with D unresolved. Germline loops: CDR1 SEHNR, CDR2 FQNEAQ (reference sequence). This CDR3 is built from 16 residues. V lost 1 base, J lost 0 bases, and 12 bases lay in between. The CDR3 here is CASSLVGGRTNYGYTF. For the CDR3, the DNA is TGTGCCAGCAGCTTAGTGGGAGGACGAACTAACTATGGCTACACCTTC.

This clone was detected a few times. The chain recombines TRBV5-5 with TRBJ2-3, with 10 bases lining up with TRBD2. V shed 2 bases and J 2 bases; nucleotides not matched to a gene: 2. Per the germline V gene, CDR1 is SGHKS and CDR2 is YYEKEE (reference sequence). This CDR3 spans 15 amino acids. CDR3 bases: TGTGCCAGCAGCTTTACTAGCGGGGACACAGATACGCAGTATTTT. Translating it yields CASSFTSGDTDTQYF.

The chain is built from TRBV2 and TRBJ2-7, with D maybe TRBD1 (5 bases). Germline V gene data show CDR1 as SNHLY and CDR2 as FYNNEI. The V gene lost 5 bases and the J gene lost 2 bases, with 10 bases spanning the gap. The CDR3 contains 13 residues. The CDR3 coding sequence is TGTGCCAGCAGTTCGGACATAGCCTACGAGCAGTACTTC. Amino acid sequence: CASSSDIAYEQYF.

The V and J genes are TRBV7-9 and TRBJ2-1, with D maybe TRBD2 (6 bases). This CDR3 has 15 residues. The ends were cut back, 2 bases at V and 1 base at J, with 9 bases in the middle. CDR1 is SEHNR and CDR2 is FQNEAQ in the germline V gene (reference sequence). The CDR3: CASSLPGASYNEQFF. The CDR3 coding sequence is TGTGCCAGCAGCTTACCGGGAGCATCCTACAATGAGCAGTTCTTC.

CDR3 amino acids: CASSPGGGNTIYF. The CDR3 DNA reads as TGTGCCAGCAGTCCAGGGGGCGGAAACACCATATATTTT. The chain joins TRBV6-6 to TRBJ1-3, with 8 positions matching TRBD1. The CDR3 is 13 residues long. Germline-derived CDR1 and CDR2 are MNHNY and SVGAGI (reference sequence). Trimming removed 5 bases from V and 4 bases from J; junction bases left unmatched: 1.

The V and J genes are TRBV15 and TRBJ1-2; 8 nucleotides match TRBD1. V was pared by 0 bases and J by 5 bases, with 11 bases of the junction left unmatched. CDR3 length: 17 amino acids. CDR1 is LNHNV, CDR2 YYDKDF, per germline (reference sequence). In DNA, the CDR3 is TGTGCCACCAGCAGAGATCGGAGAGGGACAGGAAGTTATGGCTACACCTTC. Encoded protein: CATSRDRRGTGSYGYTF.

The V gene is TRBV9, the J gene TRBJ2-3, with 9 bases that match TRBD1. Germline loops: CDR1 SGDLS, CDR2 YYNGEE. V gave up 3 bases and J gave up 0 bases; unmatched junction bases: 5. The CDR3 has 16 residues. The CDR3 nucleotides are TGTGCCAGCAGCGCACAGGGACAGGGAAGCACAGATACGCAGTATTTT. This codes for CASSAQGQGSTDTQYF.

The rearrangement links TRBV6-5 to TRBJ2-2; no reliable D call. Trimming stripped 6 bases from V and 5 bases from J, with 13 bases between. Germline assignment: CDR1 MNHEY and CDR2 SVGAGI. The CDR3 contains 14 residues. CDR3 amino acids: CASRVLITTGELFF. The DNA of the CDR3 is TGTGCCAGCAGAGTACTCATAACGACCGGGGAGCTGTTTTTT.

This clone has a handful of counts. The rearrangement links TRBV12-3 or TRBV12-4 to TRBJ1-5; TRBD1 might be the D (5 bases). Trimming pared 3 bases from V and 6 bases from J, leaving 9 bases between. The CDR3 totals 13 residues. CDR3 loop: CASSFGGGQPQHF. The CDR3 DNA is TGTGCCAGCAGTTTTGGGGGGGGTCAGCCCCAGCATTTT.

V gene TRBV6-5 combines with J gene TRBJ2-1, with a possible D match to TRBD2 (6 bases). V was shortened by 7 bases and J by 9 bases, with 19 bases between the two germline ends. This CDR3 is 14 amino acids long. Per the germline V gene, CDR1 is MNHEY and CDR2 is SVGAGI. DNA of the CDR3: TGTGCCAGCACCCCTCTGGGGGGAGCTGGTGAGCAGTTCTTC. Translated, it gives CASTPLGGAGEQFF.

The chain combines TRBV5-1 with TRBJ1-5; a possible D gene is TRBD1 (5 bases). Trimming stripped 1 base from V and 4 bases from J, with 9 bases between. Germline V gene data show CDR1 as SGHRS and CDR2 as YFSETQ. The CDR3 is 14 residues long. CDR3 in amino acids: CASSLYGGNQPQHF. The DNA for the CDR3 is TGCGCCAGCAGCTTGTACGGGGGGAATCAGCCCCAGCATTTT. The whole variable domain, filled in from reference TRBV5-1 and TRBJ1-5, reads KAGVTQTPRYLIKTRGQQVTLSCSPISGHRSVSWYQQTPGQGLQFLFEYFSETQRNKGNFPGRFSGRQFSNSRSEMNVSTLELGDSALYLCASSLYGGNQPQHFGDGTRLSIL.

The CDR3 coding sequence is TGTGCCACGCGAGCGGGAGGGCATAGAGATACGCAGTATTTT. This gives the protein CATRAGGHRDTQYF. The rearrangement joins TRBV6-6 to TRBJ2-3; TRBD2 matches at 10 bases. V trimming: 10 bases; J trimming: 5 bases; junction bases outside the gene matches: 9. The CDR3 covers 14 residues. Germline CDR1 and CDR2: MNHNY and SVGAGI (reference sequence).

V is TRBV5-4 and J is TRBJ1-6; no clear D. With 3 bases removed from V and 7 bases from J, the gap between germline ends came to 5 bases. This CDR3 has 12 residues. Germline-derived CDR1 and CDR2 are SGHNT and YYREEE (reference sequence). DNA of the CDR3: TGTGCCAGCAGCTGGAGCAATTCACCCCTCCACTTT. Translation: CASSWSNSPLHF.

The rearrangement joins TRBV6-1 to TRBJ2-3; 7 nucleotides match TRBD2. The germline gives CDR1 MNHNS, CDR2 SASEGT. The junction had 2 bases not matched to a gene; V was cut back by 0 bases and J by 5 bases. CDR3 length: 14 residues. The CDR3 nucleotides are TGTGCCAGCAGTGAAGCTGGGGGGGGAGATACGCAGTATTTT. Residues: CASSEAGGGDTQYF.

The rearrangement links TRBV6-5 to TRBJ1-1; D call uncertain. V was shortened by 7 bases and J by 4 bases, with 10 bases between the two germline ends. The CDR3 contains 12 residues. The V gene's germline CDR1 is MNHEY and CDR2 SVGAGI. CDR3 sequence: CASTAGGTEAFF. The CDR3 nucleotides are TGTGCCAGCACGGCGGGCGGCACTGAAGCTTTCTTT.